This record looks at one T cell receptor beta chain sequence and its context. This clonotype was observed at least ten times. Its antigen is still unknown. Base qualities are missing; no much larger clone stands one base away. A patient counted as having stable Graves' hyperthyroidism if no progression to ophthalmopathy occurred over 18 months of follow-up. Hyperthyroidism patients were aged 18 to 65 years and newly diagnosed, with disease duration of less than 2 months. Patients with uncontrolled infections, other autoimmune diseases, pregnancy or lactation were excluded. Diagnoses relied on clinical symptoms, serum thyroxine and TRAb, thyroid ultrasound and orbital computed tomography. Ficoll-Paque density gradient centrifugation was used to isolate PBMCs from about 10 ml of fresh peripheral blood. Total RNA was extracted with Trizol reagent, and quality was checked on an Agilent 2100 Bioanalyzer.

The sample belongs to a study of T cells in Graves' hyperthyroidism and ophthalmopathy (dated by TCRdb to between 2019 and 2020). Background on the whole study: Peripheral blood was collected at initial diagnosis, before any treatment. According to the paper, TCR Vbeta CDR3 sequencing was carried out on around 140 peripheral blood samples, which came from around 43 ophthalmopathy, 70 to 80 hyperthyroidism and about 17 progressor patients. To identify TCR V-J signatures that set the groups apart, the researchers used a discovery cohort of about a hundred patients, made up of about 44 with Graves' ophthalmopathy and about 60 with stable Graves' hyperthyroidism. In addition, the study compared T-cell repertoires in thyroid tissue and in blood from several Graves' hyperthyroidism patients. The 90 to 100 discovery patients were randomly divided into training and test sets at a 7:3 ratio. Prospective prediction of ophthalmopathy was tested in an independent validation cohort of 18 to 20 hyperthyroidism patients and some 17 patients who later progressed to ophthalmopathy. Once sampling was done, hyperthyroidism patients were given methimazole at a starting dose of 30 mg daily, whereas ophthalmopathy patients were given high-dose intravenous methylprednisolone.

What the research found in general, with its limitations: A model built on a 13 V-J signature distinguished ophthalmopathy from stable hyperthyroidism, reaching about 89% sensitivity and around 81% specificity in cross-validation and 80%/75% in testing. In validation, the model predicted progression to ophthalmopathy a median of around 6.5 months before onset, with approximately 71% sensitivity and roughly 72% specificity. Sample size was not statistically predetermined, and investigators were not blinded to group allocation. Most expanded thyroid clonotypes (frequency above 0.001) were also detected in blood, suggesting blood repertoires may reflect thyroid immune responses.

Amplification of TCR beta CDR3 regions was carried out from RNA transcripts. The TCR CDR3 was subjected to a first round of RT-PCR using the HTBI primer set and the Qiagen OneStep RT-PCR kit. Libraries were constructed in a second round of multiplex PCR, after which size selection and purification were performed. Paired-end sequencing of the libraries was performed with 100 bp reads on an Illumina HiSeq2000. Processing in the source paper ran as follows. SOAPnuke was used to process the raw data, removing reads that contained adapters or uncalled bases, had a mean Phred below 15, or lacked an exact match to the constant primer or identifier. High-quality paired reads were merged with COPE v1.2.5, and unique nucleotide sequences were defined as clonotypes. Clonotypes were aligned to IMGT TRBV, TRBD and TRBJ reference segments using MiTCR v1.1. Only V-J combinations with frequency above 0.0001, covering 99.2% of repertoires, were analysed. A TCS score was defined as the ratio of F50 (clonal expansion) to E x V (chaos), with BLOSUM62-based TCRdist applied between CDR3 peptides within each V-J. Welch's t-statistics and random forest reduced fewer than 550 V-J features to about 12, which were used in a naive Bayes classifier (R e1071). The similarity between thyroid and blood repertoires was quantified using the Morisita-Horn index. TCRdb passed the public sequencing reads through fastp at Q25 and MiXCR, retaining productive beta sequences. Under each unique CDR3 protein, matching rows form one entry showing the most common genes and DNA. In this record, the V and J calls reflect TCRdb's handling and not the investigators' own analysis. The sample table shows hundreds of thousands of distinct CDR3 sequences, and about 35% are seen once. The ten most abundant clones make up 30% to 40% of the sample.

Reading from cysteine to phenylalanine, the CDR3 counts 19 amino acids. The retained sequence is limited to the CDR3, 57 bases, with the frame set at the first base. V and J are truncated by 2 bases and 2 bases respectively, leaving an intervening sequence of 19 bases. Taken from the germline V gene, the CDR1 and CDR2 loops are SGHTA and FQGNSA. The chain employs TRBV7-2 and TRBJ2-6; the D gene is perhaps TRBD2, on 6 matching bases. The receptor's source is a woman aged 40 to 50 with Graves' hyperthyroidism. The sample comprised blood. In nucleotides, the sequence is TGTGCCAGCAGCTTAAGGGTCAGACTAGTTCCTCCTGGGGCCAACGTCCTGACTTTC. This encodes CASSLRVRLVPPGANVLTF.